The clone carrying this T cell receptor (beta chain) was detected many times. Its specificity is not known. V was shortened by 5 bases and J by 3 bases, with 16 bases between the two germline ends. The CDR3 extends over 14 amino acids. CDR1 and CDR2 (germline): DFQATT, SNEGSKA (reference sequence). Cells sorted as Tregs were CD4+, CD25+ and CD127-/low. Whole-study results and caveats: Tumor memory CD4+ T cell TCR gene usage was found to cluster with blood and lymph node memory CD4+ cells and with lymph node naive CD4+ cells.

TCRdb recomputed calls from the 5' RACE reads with MiXCR, one row per CDR3 protein. The sample records roughly 60,000 distinct CDR3 sequences, 26% being singletons. The V call is TRBV20-1, the J call TRBJ1-2, with unresolved D. Sequencing was carried out using tumor-infiltrating Tregs sorted from the breast tumor. This sequence was found in a female donor with breast cancer. CDR3 DNA sequence: TGCAGTGCTCAGTCGGGCTATCCTGACTATGGCTACACCTTC. This gives the protein CSAQSGYPDYGYTF.